These 25 T cell receptor beta chains share one sample of origin, sequenced in a study of Ad26.COV2.S vaccination and SARS-CoV-2 variants. Treatment described: over 15 received Ad26.COV2.S at low or high dose, single or two shots; about 5 received placebo; per-sample allocation not given. Following the first vaccine or placebo injection, samples were taken on day 63. Profiled with immunoSEQ multiplex PCR; TCRdb holds only in-frame clones, not every one. The table records about 460,000 clones, approximately 90% of them present only once. The starting material was peripheral blood, obtained in a trial of Ad26.COV2.S vaccine versus placebo. These receptors all stem from a person aged 18-65 years who received the Ad26.COV2.S COVID-19 vaccine or a placebo.

This chain connects TRBV19 to TRBJ1-1; D remains unclear. CDR1 and CDR2 (germline): LNHDA, SQIVND (reference sequence). V was shortened by 3 bases and J by 0 bases, with 8 bases between the two germline ends. The CDR3 covers 14 residues. In DNA, the CDR3 is TGTGCCAGTAGTATCGACGGAATGAACACTGAAGCTTTCTTT. This gives the protein CASSIDGMNTEAFF.

The gene calls are TRBV7-2 and TRBJ1-2; 7 bases line up with TRBD1. The length of the CDR3 is 15 residues. CDR1 and CDR2 (germline): SGHTA, FQGNSA. V lost 3 bases and J lost 0; bases outside the gene matches: 4. CDR3 sequence (DNA): TGTGCCAGCAGCTTCCAGGGGGGGGCTAACTATGGCTACACCTTC. Translated: CASSFQGGANYGYTF.

DNA of the CDR3: TGTGCCAGCAGTCACGGCAGGGGGAACACTGAAGCTTTCTTT. Translating it yields CASSHGRGNTEAFF. The chain carries TRBV6-2 or TRBV6-3 and TRBJ1-1, with D tentatively TRBD1 (6 bases). The CDR3 is made up of 14 amino acids. V was cut by 5 bases and J by 1 base, with 11 bases left in between. Germline loops: CDR1 MNHEY, CDR2 SVGEGT.

The J gene is TRBJ2-3, the V gene TRBV18; 7 bases map to TRBD2. V was pared by 3 bases and J by 1 base, with 7 bases of the junction left unmatched. Germline lookup yields CDR1 KGHSH and CDR2 LQKENI. CDR3 length: 16 residues. CDR3 DNA sequence: TGTGCCAGCTCACCCTTTGTGGGAGGGGGCACAGATACGCAGTATTTT. Protein product: CASSPFVGGGTDTQYF.

The CDR3 region has the DNA TGCGCCAGCTGCCCGGGACAGGGTTCCTACGAGCAGTACTTC. It encodes CASCPGQGSYEQYF. The chain is built from TRBV5-1 and TRBJ2-7, with TRBD1 matching over 9 bases. V shed 7 bases, J shed 1 base, and the junction held 6 bases outside the gene matches. Germline V gene lookup returns CDR1 SGHRS and CDR2 YFSETQ. This CDR3 region has 14 residues.

The rearrangement joins TRBV18 to TRBJ1-1; D may be TRBD1 (5 bases). In germline, CDR1 is KGHSH, CDR2 LQKENI. Between the trimmed V and J ends, which lost 3 bases and 1 base, there was a span of 9 bases. The CDR3 contains 14 residues. The CDR3 DNA is TGTGCCAGCTCACCGGGACTTTCGAACACTGAAGCTTTCTTT. Its translation: CASSPGLSNTEAFF.

This chain links TRBV18 with TRBJ1-5, with a tentative D call TRBD1 (5 bases). The CDR3 runs to 15 residues. From germline, CDR1 is KGHSH and CDR2 LQKENI. Trimming took 1 base from V and 3 from J, leaving 10 bases between them. The CDR3 reads CASSPRQGYNQPQHF. CDR3 in DNA: TGTGCCAGCTCACCACGCCAGGGCTACAATCAGCCCCAGCATTTT.

This clone was counted once. This chain uses TRBV7-2 with TRBJ1-6; TRBD1 aligns across 8 bases. Germline V lookup: CDR1 SGHTA, CDR2 FQGNSA. V shed 1 base and J 4 bases; nucleotides not matched to a gene: 9. The CDR3 extends over 18 amino acids. The CDR3 region is CASSLEGQARWYNSPLHF. DNA of the CDR3: TGTGCCAGCAGCTTAGAGGGACAGGCCCGCTGGTATAATTCACCCCTCCACTTT.

This clone has just a few counts. This chain joins TRBV6-5 and TRBJ1-5; D is uncertain. The germline V gene has CDR1 MNHEY and CDR2 SVGAGI. V lost 6 bases and J 3 bases, leaving 9 bases between the germline ends. There are 13 residues in the CDR3. DNA of the CDR3: TGTGCCAGCAGCCGAGGACCCAATCAGCCCCAGCATTTT. This gives the protein CASSRGPNQPQHF.

The chain joins TRBV13 to TRBJ1-5, with D possibly being TRBD1 (5 bases). Trimming took 3 bases from V and 0 from J, leaving 12 bases between them. There are 16 residues in the CDR3. Germline V lookup: CDR1 PRHDT, CDR2 FYEKMQ (reference sequence). CDR3 nucleotides: TGTGCCAGCAGCTTCTTTGCAGGGAATAGCAATCAGCCCCAGCATTTT. Encoded protein: CASSFFAGNSNQPQHF.

The rearrangement joins TRBV28 to TRBJ2-5; 10 bases are a match to TRBD2. J lost 7 bases, V lost 2 bases, and 10 bases had no gene match. This CDR3 region has 16 residues. Germline CDR1 reads MDHEN; CDR2 reads SYDVKM. The CDR3 loop reads CASSLDSAGGLGTQYF. CDR3 DNA sequence: TGTGCCAGCAGTTTAGATTCAGCGGGAGGGCTCGGGACCCAGTACTTC. The whole variable domain, filled in from reference TRBV28 and TRBJ2-5, reads DVKVTQSSRYLVKRTGEKVFLECVQDMDHENMFWYRQDPGLGLRLIYFSYDVKMKEKGDIPEGYSVSREKKERFSLILESASTNQTSMYLCASSLDSAGGLGTQYFGPGTRLLVL.

Only one count was recorded for this clone. The rearrangement links TRBV28 to TRBJ2-7; 9 nucleotides agree with TRBD1. Germline-derived CDR1 and CDR2 are MDHEN and SYDVKM. V lost 5 bases and J lost 7; bases outside the gene matches: 15. The CDR3 loop spans 16 amino acids. The CDR3 coding sequence is TGTGCCAGCAGTGTGACCGGGACAGGGAACCTTAGGGAGCAGTACTTC. Residues: CASSVTGTGNLREQYF.

The V and J genes are TRBV11-2 and TRBJ1-2; no firm D call. The germline CDR1 and CDR2 sequences are SGHAT and FQNNGV. CDR3 size: 13 residues. V dropped 5 bases and J dropped 4 bases, with 11 bases sitting between them. As DNA, the CDR3 is TGTGCCAGCAGCCCCCGGATTCTCTATGGCTACACCTTC. It yields the protein CASSPRILYGYTF. The full variable domain, completed using reference TRBV11-2 and TRBJ1-2, is EAGVAQSPRYKIIEKRQSVAFWCNPISGHATLYWYQQILGQGPKLLIQFQNNGVVDDSQLPKDRFSAERLKGVDSTLKIQPAKLEDSAVYLCASSPRILYGYTFGSGTRLTVV.

The rearrangement joins TRBV2 to TRBJ1-6, with D uncertain. Germline V gene lookup returns CDR1 SNHLY and CDR2 FYNNEI. The CDR3 totals 14 residues. Between the trimmed V and J ends, which lost 3 bases and 7 bases, there was a span of 10 bases. CDR3: CASSDRAGNSPLHF. The CDR3 DNA reads TGTGCCAGCAGTGATAGGGCAGGAAATTCACCCCTCCACTTT.

This chain joins TRBV15 and TRBJ2-3; D unresolved. V lost 1 base, J lost 8 bases, and 10 bases lay in between. This CDR3 is built from 13 residues. Looked up from germline, CDR1 is LNHNV and CDR2 is YYDKDF (reference sequence). The CDR3 bases are TGTGCCACCAGCAGAGCTAGTACCCTTACGCAGTATTTT. Translation gives CATSRASTLTQYF.

This clone was found many times. The chain recombines TRBV20-1 with TRBJ1-1; D call uncertain. This CDR3 has 13 residues. The V gene lost 3 bases and the J gene lost 5 bases, with 13 bases spanning the gap. Germline values: CDR1 DFQATT, CDR2 SNEGSKA (reference sequence). The CDR3 sequence is CSASLGSPTEAFF. As DNA, the CDR3 is TGCAGTGCTAGTTTGGGCAGCCCTACTGAAGCTTTCTTT.

The chain recombines TRBV7-9 with TRBJ2-3; 9 bases are a match to TRBD2. V was clipped by 5 bases and J by 5 bases; unmatched bases: 5. CDR3 length: 14 amino acids. Germline V CDR1 and CDR2: SEHNR, FQNEAQ (reference sequence). This CDR3 reads CASSNLLAGDTQYF. The CDR3 DNA follows: TGTGCCAGCAGCAACTTACTAGCGGGAGATACGCAGTATTTT.

This chain connects TRBV28 to TRBJ2-1; D unresolved. The germline gives CDR1 MDHEN, CDR2 SYDVKM. The CDR3 loop spans 12 amino acids. Trimming left V 1 base short and J 12 bases short, with 10 bases between. The CDR3 DNA reads TGTGCCAGCAGTTTATTAACGGACCGGCAGTTCTTC. It yields the protein CASSLLTDRQFF.

This clone was recorded a few times. The J gene is TRBJ2-2, the V gene TRBV13, with a possible D match to TRBD2 (6 bases). Trimming took off 1 base at V and 6 bases at J, with 9 bases between the two ends. Germline CDR1 and CDR2: PRHDT and FYEKMQ (reference sequence). The CDR3 has 14 residues. This CDR3 reads CASSLVWRAGELFF. The CDR3 DNA sequence: TGTGCCAGCAGCTTAGTTTGGAGGGCCGGGGAGCTGTTTTTT.

This chain uses TRBV2 with TRBJ1-3; D gene ambiguous. The CDR3 extends over 14 amino acids. V dropped 7 bases and J dropped 0 bases, with 10 bases sitting between them. Germline V gene sequence: CDR1 SNHLY, CDR2 FYNNEI. CDR3 DNA sequence: TGTGCCAGCAACGGCAGTCCCTCTGGAAACACCATATATTTT. It yields the protein CASNGSPSGNTIYF.

The CDR3 region has the DNA TGCGCCAGCAGCCCACAGGGGGCCCAAATCGGGGAGACCCAGTACTTC. Residues: CASSPQGAQIGETQYF. V usage is TRBV5-1 and J usage is TRBJ2-5, with TRBD1 matching 9 bases. The CDR3 extends over 16 amino acids. The germline V gene encodes CDR1 SGHRS and CDR2 YFSETQ. V was clipped by 4 bases and J by 5 bases; unmatched bases: 12.

This rearrangement joins TRBV5-5 to TRBJ2-2; TRBD2 matches 12 bases. This CDR3 has 17 amino acids. J lost 5 bases, V lost 1 base, and 6 bases had no gene match. CDR1 is SGHKS, CDR2 YYEKEE, per germline (reference sequence). This chain's CDR3 is CASSLSSGRARTGELFF. The CDR3, as DNA: TGTGCCAGCAGCTTGTCTAGCGGGAGGGCCCGGACCGGGGAGCTGTTTTTT. The full variable domain, rest sourced from reference TRBV5-5 and TRBJ2-2, is DAGVTQSPTHLIKTRGQQVTLRCSPISGHKSVSWYQQVLGQGPQFIFQYYEKEERGRGNFPDRFSARQFPNYSSELNVNALLLGDSALYLCASSLSSGRARTGELFFGEGSRLTVL.

The V call is TRBV5-1, the J call TRBJ2-1; 9 bases are a match to TRBD2. J gave up 3 bases and V 2 bases, and 6 bases lay outside the gene matches. Germline V gene sequence: CDR1 SGHRS, CDR2 YFSETQ. The CDR3 is 16 residues long. The CDR3: CASSFRLAEYYNEQFF. DNA of the CDR3: TGCGCCAGCAGCTTCCGACTAGCGGAGTACTACAATGAGCAGTTCTTC. Full variable domain (outside the CDR3, taken from reference TRBV5-1 and TRBJ2-1): KAGVTQTPRYLIKTRGQQVTLSCSPISGHRSVSWYQQTPGQGLQFLFEYFSETQRNKGNFPGRFSGRQFSNSRSEMNVSTLELGDSALYLCASSFRLAEYYNEQFFGPGTRLTVL.

The J gene is TRBJ1-1, the V gene TRBV7-9; D unresolved. Trimming pared 1 base from V and 9 bases from J, leaving 9 bases between. Germline-derived CDR1 and CDR2 are SEHNR and FQNEAQ (reference sequence). The CDR3 extends over 12 amino acids. CDR3 in DNA: TGTGCCAGCAGCTTAGGTGGGAGGAAAGCTTTCTTT. As protein: CASSLGGRKAFF.

The chain joins TRBV7-5 to TRBJ1-2. TRBV7-5 is a known pseudogene. CDR3 length equals 12 residues. The CDR3 nucleotides are TGTGCCAGAAGCTTACAGAGCTATGGCTACACCTTC. It encodes CARSLQSYGYTF.